These 30 T cell receptor beta chains were sequenced from one sample in a study of shared clonotypes between healthy human individuals. Method: immunoSEQ multiplex PCR; TCRdb's copy keeps in-frame clones and lacks some. The data contain millions of clones, approximately 94% of them seen just once; the ten biggest clones take up approximately 1.7%. CD45RO-negative CD8 cells positively selected for CCR7 made up the naive population, which excluded terminally differentiated effector memory CD45RA+ cells. The sample was naive CD8+ T cells from PBMCs. These receptors all come from a man between 18 and 29 years old in good health. Some clones in this sample may be carry-over from other donors' samples.

J is TRBJ2-7 and V is TRBV27; no definite D call. Germline CDR1 is MNHEY and CDR2 is SMNVEV (reference sequence). The V end lost 5 bases, the J end lost 3 bases, and 14 bases lay between the germline ends. CDR3 length equals 14 residues. As DNA, the CDR3 is TGTGCCAGCAGTCCCCTGCCTCTTAACTACGAGCAGTACTTC. Its translation is CASSPLPLNYEQYF.

V usage is TRBV9 and J usage is TRBJ2-7; 7 bases map to TRBD2. The CDR3 length is 15 residues. Germline V CDR1 and CDR2: SGDLS, YYNGEE. J lost 0 bases, V lost 1 base, and 4 bases had no gene match. DNA for the CDR3: TGTGCCAGCAGCGTATACAGCGGGACCTCCTACGAGCAGTACTTC. Translating gives CASSVYSGTSYEQYF.

The V and J genes are TRBV27 and TRBJ2-1; 9 bases are shared with TRBD1. This CDR3 region has 16 residues. V lost 5 bases, J lost 6 bases, and 11 bases stayed unmatched. The germline V gene has CDR1 MNHEY and CDR2 SMNVEV (reference sequence). CDR3 residues: CASSPLRDRDSNEQFF. The CDR3 DNA reads TGTGCCAGCAGTCCGCTGCGGGACAGGGACTCCAATGAGCAGTTCTTC.

The chain uses TRBV19 and TRBJ2-1; no reliable D call. The CDR3 consists of 15 residues. The germline gives CDR1 LNHDA, CDR2 SQIVND (reference sequence). V was pared by 5 bases and J by 3 bases, with 14 bases between. In DNA form, the CDR3 reads TGTGCCAGTAGTGTAGCCCCATACCTCTACAATGAGCAGTTCTTC. Its protein is CASSVAPYLYNEQFF. Full variable domain (outside the CDR3, taken from reference TRBV19 and TRBJ2-1): DGGITQSPKYLFRKEGQNVTLSCEQNLNHDAMYWYRQDPGQGLRLIYYSQIVNDFQKGDIAEGYSVSREKKESFPLTVTSAQKNPTAFYLCASSVAPYLYNEQFFGPGTRLTVL.

CDR3 region: CASSQGTSDNEQFF. DNA for the CDR3: TGCGCCAGCAGCCAAGGGACTAGCGATAATGAGCAGTTCTTC. J is TRBJ2-1 and V is TRBV4-3; 9 bases line up with TRBD2. V was clipped by 1 base and J by 7 bases; unmatched bases: 2. Per germline, CDR1 LGHNA and CDR2 YSLEER. The CDR3 runs to 14 residues.

The chain recombines TRBV29-1 with TRBJ1-2, with D perhaps TRBD1 (5 bases). V was shortened by 4 bases and J by 4 bases, with 13 bases between the two germline ends. CDR3 length: 13 amino acids. Germline values: CDR1 SQVTM, CDR2 ANQGSEA. The CDR3 sequence is CSVAVDSVYGYTF. The CDR3 DNA follows: TGCAGCGTTGCGGTTGACAGCGTCTATGGCTACACCTTC.

The V gene is TRBV6-6, the J gene TRBJ1-5; TRBD1 aligns across 7 bases. The V and J ends lost 6 bases and 6 bases, in that order; junction bases with no gene match: 8. The CDR3 has 14 residues. CDR1 and CDR2 (germline): MNHNY, SVGAGI (reference sequence). The CDR3 loop reads CASSRDRVTQPQHF. The CDR3 DNA reads TGTGCCAGCAGCCGCGACAGGGTGACTCAGCCCCAGCATTTT.

The chain is built from TRBV5-4 and TRBJ2-7, with D hard to call. The CDR3 totals 16 residues. The V gene lost 4 bases and the J gene lost 2 bases, with 19 bases spanning the gap. Germline CDR1 SGHNT, CDR2 YYREEE (reference sequence). The CDR3, as DNA: TGTGCCAGCAGCCCCGCAGTGGCCCATTATACCTACGAGCAGTACTTC. Protein product: CASSPAVAHYTYEQYF.

The chain recombines TRBV28 with TRBJ1-5; D ambiguous. Germline V gene sequence: CDR1 MDHEN, CDR2 SYDVKM. The CDR3 is 15 residues long. Trimming left V 6 bases short and J 1 base short, with 13 bases between. The CDR3 region is CASSPKGTSNQPQHF. DNA of the CDR3: TGTGCCAGCAGCCCGAAGGGTACCAGCAATCAGCCCCAGCATTTT. The full variable domain, its missing parts supplied by reference TRBV28 and TRBJ1-5, is DVKVTQSSRYLVKRTGEKVFLECVQDMDHENMFWYRQDPGLGLRLIYFSYDVKMKEKGDIPEGYSVSREKKERFSLILESASTNQTSMYLCASSPKGTSNQPQHFGDGTRLSIL.

A remark on this clone: This sample includes further DNA sequences coding for the same CDR3. The chain combines TRBV9 with TRBJ2-7; D could derive from TRBD1 or TRBD2 (5 bases each). V lost 0 bases and J lost 2, with 6 bases in between. The CDR3 consists of 13 residues. CDR1 SGDLS and CDR2 YYNGEE come from the germline V gene. The CDR3 region is CASSVGDPYEQYF. The CDR3 nucleotides read TGTGCCAGCAGCGTAGGGGACCCCTACGAGCAGTACTTC.

CDR3 nucleotides: TGCAGCGTTGAAGAACAGGGGAGCCCCTATGGCTACACCTTC. It yields the protein CSVEEQGSPYGYTF. The chain is built from TRBV29-1 and TRBJ1-2, with 7 bases aligning to TRBD1. CDR3 length equals 14 residues. After removal of 0 bases from V and 4 bases from J, the junction contained 5 bases not matched to a gene. Germline lookup yields CDR1 SQVTM and CDR2 ANQGSEA.

V gene TRBV4-1 combines with J gene TRBJ2-1; D might be TRBD1 or TRBD2, each matching 6 bases. Germline V lookup: CDR1 MGHRA, CDR2 YSYEKL. The CDR3 covers 14 residues. Trimming removed 0 bases at V and 5 bases at J, with 8 bases between. Here the CDR3 reads CASSQDRGDNEQFF. CDR3 nucleotide sequence: TGCGCCAGCAGCCAAGATAGGGGGGACAATGAGCAGTTCTTC.

On this clone: The same CDR3 also results from other DNA sequences found in this sample. V gene TRBV27 combines with J gene TRBJ2-1; 12 positions match TRBD2. Looked up from germline, CDR1 is MNHEY and CDR2 is SMNVEV (reference sequence). V dropped 3 bases and J dropped 7; count of bases not matched to a gene: 4. CDR3 size: 15 residues. The CDR3 region has the DNA TGTGCCAGCAGTTTGAGGCTAGCGGGAGGGAATGAGCAGTTCTTC. It yields the protein CASSLRLAGGNEQFF.

This chain connects TRBV28 to TRBJ2-5; 8 bases fit TRBD2. Per germline, CDR1 MDHEN and CDR2 SYDVKM. The V gene end was trimmed by 6 bases and the J gene end by 5 bases; junction bases not matched to a gene: 11. The CDR3 extends over 15 amino acids. The CDR3 DNA sequence: TGTGCCAGCAGACGCCAGCGGGAGCGGAAGGAGACCCAGTACTTC. Its translation: CASRRQRERKETQYF. Full variable domain (rest looked up from reference TRBV28 and TRBJ2-5): DVKVTQSSRYLVKRTGEKVFLECVQDMDHENMFWYRQDPGLGLRLIYFSYDVKMKEKGDIPEGYSVSREKKERFSLILESASTNQTSMYLCASRRQRERKETQYFGPGTRLLVL.

The chain carries TRBV11-2 and TRBJ2-7, with D unresolved. The germline CDR1 and CDR2 sequences are SGHAT and FQNNGV. The germline V and J ends were trimmed by 3 bases and 3 bases, with 18 bases remaining between them. The CDR3 has 16 amino acids. The CDR3 is CASSFGTLAGYYEQYF. For the CDR3, the DNA is TGTGCCAGCAGCTTCGGAACCTTGGCAGGCTACTACGAGCAGTACTTC.

The chain couples TRBV6-1 to TRBJ1-2; 9 nucleotides align to TRBD1. The CDR3 is made up of 15 amino acids. V lost 5 bases and J lost 5; bases outside the gene matches: 9. Germline CDR1 reads MNHNS; CDR2 reads SASEGT. The DNA of the CDR3 is TGTGCCAGCAGTACACGGACAGGGGAAGTATATGGCTACACCTTC. It specifies CASSTRTGEVYGYTF.

The gene calls are TRBV7-7 and TRBJ2-1; no firm D call. V lost 1 base and J 16 bases, leaving 11 bases between the germline ends. Germline V gene sequence: CDR1 SSHAT, CDR2 FNYEAQ (reference sequence). CDR3 size: 11 residues. In DNA, the CDR3 is TGTGCCAGCAGCTTAGGGACCCCCCTTTTCTTC. It codes for CASSLGTPLFF.

The rearrangement uses TRBV7-9 and TRBJ2-1, with TRBD1 identical over 12 bases. The length of the CDR3 is 15 residues. The J segment lost 6 bases and the V segment lost 5 bases, leaving 5 bases of the junction unmatched. Germline CDR1 is SEHNR and CDR2 is FQNEAQ (reference sequence). As DNA, the CDR3 is TGTGCCAGCAGCCTGGGACAGGGGGCCTTCAATGAGCAGTTCTTC. This codes for CASSLGQGAFNEQFF.

The chain couples TRBV27 to TRBJ2-7; TRBD1 matches 11 bases. The length of the CDR3 is 15 residues. The V gene's germline CDR1 is MNHEY and CDR2 SMNVEV (reference sequence). V gave up 5 bases and J gave up 3 bases; unmatched junction bases: 6. The CDR3 DNA sequence: TGTGCCAGCAGTCGCCGGACAGGGGGCTTCTACGAGCAGTACTTC. The encoded protein is CASSRRTGGFYEQYF.

V is TRBV27 and J is TRBJ2-1; 7 bases fit TRBD2. The germline V gene has CDR1 MNHEY and CDR2 SMNVEV (reference sequence). The CDR3 runs 16 residues. With V trimmed by 6 bases and J by 5 bases, 13 bases remained unmatched. The CDR3 sequence: CASRPYSASGNNEQFF. The CDR3 DNA reads as TGTGCCAGCAGACCCTATTCGGCTAGCGGTAACAATGAGCAGTTCTTC.

With respect to this clone: Other DNA sequences of this sample code for an identical CDR3. This chain joins TRBV28 and TRBJ2-3, with TRBD2 matching 9 bases. The CDR3 contains 15 residues. V was clipped by 1 base and J by 4 bases; unmatched bases: 3. The germline V gene has CDR1 MDHEN and CDR2 SYDVKM. The CDR3: CASSLLAGVPDTQYF. CDR3 nucleotide sequence: TGTGCCAGCAGTTTATTAGCGGGAGTTCCAGATACGCAGTATTTT.

The chain has TRBV23-1 and TRBJ2-7, with D uncertain. TRBV23-1 is filed as an ORF, its function uncertain. This CDR3 spans 14 amino acids. Trimming stripped 0 bases from V and 2 bases from J, with 8 bases between. The CDR3 nucleotides are TGCGCCAGCAGTCAATCAGGGCAGACCTACGAGCAGTACTTC. Encoded protein: CASSQSGQTYEQYF.

This clone was counted only a few times. V is TRBV28 and J is TRBJ1-5; D ambiguous. V shed 5 bases and J shed 0 bases, with 8 bases lying between them. The CDR3 covers 14 residues. CDR1 is MDHEN, CDR2 SYDVKM, per germline. CDR3 nucleotide sequence: TGTGCCAGCAGTCACTTGGATAGCAATCAGCCCCAGCATTTT. It yields the protein CASSHLDSNQPQHF.

This sequence joins TRBV7-9 and TRBJ2-1; the match to TRBD1 covers 8 bases. The CDR3 length is 17 residues. Per the germline V gene, CDR1 is SEHNR and CDR2 is FQNEAQ (reference sequence). V dropped 5 bases and J dropped 6; count of bases not matched to a gene: 15. In nucleotides, the CDR3 is TGTGCCAGCAGCCAGACCATCAGGGGGCTAAGGGTCAATGAGCAGTTCTTC. It yields the protein CASSQTIRGLRVNEQFF. Supplemented by reference TRBV7-9 and TRBJ2-1, the full variable domain reads DTGVSQNPRHKITKRGQNVTFRCDPISEHNRLYWYRQTLGQGPEFLTYFQNEAQLEKSRLLSDRFSAERPKGSFSTLEIQRTEQGDSAMYLCASSQTIRGLRVNEQFFGPGTRLTVL.

The chain joins TRBV5-6 to TRBJ2-7; D is unresolved. V was shortened by 4 bases and J by 3 bases, with 17 bases between the two germline ends. The germline V gene has CDR1 SGHDT and CDR2 YYEEEE. CDR3 length: 15 amino acids. CDR3 loop: CASSGRANNYYEQYF. CDR3 DNA: TGTGCCAGCAGCGGTCGGGCGAACAATTACTACGAGCAGTACTTC. Based on the CDR3 plus reference TRBV5-6 and TRBJ2-7, the full variable domain is DAGVTQSPTHLIKTRGQQVTLRCSPKSGHDTVSWYQQALGQGPQFIFQYYEEEERQRGNFPDRFSGHQFPNYSSELNVNALLLGDSALYLCASSGRANNYYEQYFGPGTRLTVT.

The chain has TRBV6-1 and TRBJ2-7; TRBD1 matches 7 bases. CDR1 MNHNS and CDR2 SASEGT come from the germline V gene. CDR3 length equals 14 residues. J was trimmed by 3 bases and V by 5 bases; bases with no gene match: 7. CDR3 nucleotide sequence: TGTGCCAGCAGTCCTCGGACAGGCCTCTACGAGCAGTACTTC. As protein: CASSPRTGLYEQYF.

The chain couples TRBV7-2 to TRBJ2-3, with 10 nucleotides matching TRBD1. The CDR3 has 15 residues. Trimming cost V 5 bases and J 5 bases; bases outside gene matches: 7. Germline V gene lookup returns CDR1 SGHTA and CDR2 FQGNSA. The CDR3 spells CASSPGTGEGDTQYF. The DNA for the CDR3 is TGTGCCAGCAGCCCCGGGACAGGGGAGGGAGATACGCAGTATTTT.

The V gene is TRBV29-1, the J gene TRBJ2-1; 7 bases are a match to TRBD1. The trim removed 7 bases at V and 0 bases at J, leaving 6 bases unmatched. This CDR3 region has 14 residues. CDR1 is SQVTM and CDR2 is ANQGSEA in the germline V gene. The CDR3 DNA is TGCAGCGGAATAGGGACAGACTCCTACAATGAGCAGTTCTTC. It is translated as CSGIGTDSYNEQFF.

The chain couples TRBV2 to TRBJ1-5; D might be TRBD1 (5 bases). V gave up 4 bases and J gave up 0 bases, with 10 bases separating them. The germline gives CDR1 SNHLY, CDR2 FYNNEI. The CDR3 spans 15 residues. Here the CDR3 DNA reads TGTGCCAGCAGTGTTGGGACCCTTAGCAATCAGCCCCAGCATTTT. Amino acid sequence: CASSVGTLSNQPQHF.

The V and J genes are TRBV7-9 and TRBJ2-1; D gene ambiguous. CDR1 is SEHNR and CDR2 is FQNEAQ in the germline V gene (reference sequence). The CDR3 runs to 15 residues. Trimming removed 3 bases from V and 8 bases from J, with 17 bases in between. CDR3 bases: TGTGCCAGCAGCTTTCTTGTCGGAGTTGTTGATGAGCAGTTCTTC. Its translation: CASSFLVGVVDEQFF.